Listed below are T cell receptor beta chains from one sample, sequenced in a study of beta chain features in type 1 diabetes. TCRdb's table, derived via immunoSEQ multiplex PCR, lists solely in-frame clones and lacks some. Of approximately 37,000 clones detected, more than 40% appear once; the ten largest clones hold 0.65% to 0.9%. The sequenced sample was central memory CD4+ T cells from blood. Receptor source: a woman between 18 and 29 years old in good health. CDR3s include the opening cysteine and the closing phenylalanine or tryptophan.

>TRBV5-1
CASSLAGSPTDTQYF
>TRBV6-1
CASSVLTPNTEAFF
>TRBV11-1
CASSPLLVSNTEAFF
>TRBV6-1
CASSETSDTEAFF
>TRBV5-1
CASRDSHDEQYF
>TRBV7-2
CASSLGNGAPSTNYGYTF
>TRBV19
CASSMAAGGRGSNQPQHF
>TRBV11-1
CASSPRGGNQPQHF
>TRBV5-4
CASSSGQVDTGELFF
>TRBV5-1
CASSLYRDRGTDTQYF
>TRBV4-1
CASSQDPTGLEQFF
>TRBV19
CASSISPSGGAVDTQYF
>TRBV28
CASRMGGAWESYTF
>TRBV29-1
CSVILASHEQYF
>TRBV7-8
CASSLGQDYEQYF
>TRBV25-1
CASSEFGGSQETQYF
>TRBV2
CASRVHGTGNTGELFF
>TRBV29-1
CSVGDTNYGYTF
>TRBV6-5
CASSYSGSNYGYTF
>TRBV19
CASRRQGSIYEQYF
>TRBV4-1
CASSQASGLNQPQHF
>TRBV11-2
CASSLDGGTGPYGYTF
>TRBV30
CAWSRLASTDTQYF
>TRBV20-1
CSARGHNEQFF
>TRBV4-1
CASSQPGGASEQFF
>TRBV7-3
CASSLMGTGGENEQFF
>TRBV11-2
CASNNWEAGVDEQFF
>TRBV5-1
CASSFTGMDYGYTF
>TRBV5-6
CASRPVTSGGHNEQFF
>TRBV4-1
CASSHPGMGRTEAFF
>TRBV19
CASSPLAAGANVLTF
>TRBV30
CAWSVGANPTDTQYF
>TRBV2
CASRLAGGPYNEQFF
>TRBV7-8
CASSLGQGNVNEQYF
>TRBV6-1
CASRAPGLDYNEQFF
>TRBV6-1
CASSGEMKETQYF
>TRBV5-1
CASTLGGAETQYF
>TRBV5-6
CASSPRQGWGSYEQYF
>TRBV30
CAWGGLAGAGTDTQYF
>TRBV5-1
CASSLGRASYEQYF
>TRBV6-6
CASSQASGRSDTQYF
>TRBV28
CASRSGRQLAEAFF
>TRBV7-9
CASSLVGGTYEQYF
>TRBV27
CASRAHSGYTEAFF
>TRBV2
CASRQGSYNSPLHF
>TRBV10-3
CAIRGDRGAFGSTDTQYF
>TRBV6-6
CASSYKSAYNEQFF
>TRBV5-4
CASSLDLAGYTF
>TRBV2
CASSASRSGANVLTF
>TRBV6-1
CASRPGTTLGPQHF
>TRBV5-1
CASSLGQANYGYTF
>TRBV2
CASTGQGSGNTIYF
>TRBV7-2
CASSYTGASFYNEQFF
>TRBV18
CASSRDRNIEAFF
>TRBV11-2
CASSLVSQGSLYNSPLHF
>TRBV7-9
CASSLGQVEQYF
>TRBV11-2
CASSLRNYGYTF